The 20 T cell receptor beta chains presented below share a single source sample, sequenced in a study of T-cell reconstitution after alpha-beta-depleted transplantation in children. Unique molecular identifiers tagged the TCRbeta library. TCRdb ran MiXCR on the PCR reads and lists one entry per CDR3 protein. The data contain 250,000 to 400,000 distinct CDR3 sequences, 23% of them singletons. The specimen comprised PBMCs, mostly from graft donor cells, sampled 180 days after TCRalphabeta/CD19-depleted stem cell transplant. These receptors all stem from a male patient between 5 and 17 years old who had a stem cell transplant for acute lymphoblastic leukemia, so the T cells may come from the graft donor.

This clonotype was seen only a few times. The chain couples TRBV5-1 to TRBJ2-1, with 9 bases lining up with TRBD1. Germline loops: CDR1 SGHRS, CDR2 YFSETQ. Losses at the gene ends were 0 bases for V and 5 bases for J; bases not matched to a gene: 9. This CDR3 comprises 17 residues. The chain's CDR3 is CASSLVGGTGSNNEQFF. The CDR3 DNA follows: TGCGCCAGCAGCTTGGTTGGTGGGACAGGGTCAAACAATGAGCAGTTCTTC.

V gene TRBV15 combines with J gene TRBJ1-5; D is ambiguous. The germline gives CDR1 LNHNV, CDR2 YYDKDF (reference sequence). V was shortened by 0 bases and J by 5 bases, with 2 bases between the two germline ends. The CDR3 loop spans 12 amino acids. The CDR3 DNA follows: TGTGCCACCAGCAGAGATGATCAGCCCCAGCATTTT. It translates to CATSRDDQPQHF.

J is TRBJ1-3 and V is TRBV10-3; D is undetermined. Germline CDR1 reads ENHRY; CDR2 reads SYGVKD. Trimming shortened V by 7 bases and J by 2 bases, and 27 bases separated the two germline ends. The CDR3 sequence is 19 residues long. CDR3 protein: CAITPHNFRVPSTGNTIYF. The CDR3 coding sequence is TGTGCCATCACACCCCATAACTTCCGGGTCCCAAGTACTGGAAACACCATATATTTT.

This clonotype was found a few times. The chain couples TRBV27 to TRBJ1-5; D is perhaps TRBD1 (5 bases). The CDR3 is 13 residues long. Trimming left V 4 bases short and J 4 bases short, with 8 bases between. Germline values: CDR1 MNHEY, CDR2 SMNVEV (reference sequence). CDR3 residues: CASSYQGNQPQHF. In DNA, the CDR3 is TGTGCCAGCAGTTACCAGGGAAATCAGCCCCAGCATTTT.

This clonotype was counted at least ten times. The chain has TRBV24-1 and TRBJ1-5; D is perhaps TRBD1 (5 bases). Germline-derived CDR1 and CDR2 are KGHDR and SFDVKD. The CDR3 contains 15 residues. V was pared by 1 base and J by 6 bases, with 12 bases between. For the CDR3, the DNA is TGTGCCACCAGTGATTTAACCGGGGGTAGTCAGCCCCAGCATTTT. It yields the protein CATSDLTGGSQPQHF.

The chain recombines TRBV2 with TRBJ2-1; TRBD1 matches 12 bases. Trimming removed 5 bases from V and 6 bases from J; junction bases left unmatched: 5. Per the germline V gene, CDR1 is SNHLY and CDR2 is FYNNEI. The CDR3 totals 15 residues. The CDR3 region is CASSSGQGAVNEQFF. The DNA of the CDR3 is TGTGCCAGCAGTTCGGGACAGGGGGCGGTCAATGAGCAGTTCTTC.

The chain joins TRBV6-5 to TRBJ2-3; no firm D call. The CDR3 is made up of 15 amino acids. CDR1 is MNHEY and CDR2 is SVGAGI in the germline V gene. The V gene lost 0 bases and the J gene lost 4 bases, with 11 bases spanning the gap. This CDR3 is CASSYSWGGADTQYF. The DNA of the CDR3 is TGTGCCAGCAGTTACTCTTGGGGTGGTGCAGATACGCAGTATTTT.

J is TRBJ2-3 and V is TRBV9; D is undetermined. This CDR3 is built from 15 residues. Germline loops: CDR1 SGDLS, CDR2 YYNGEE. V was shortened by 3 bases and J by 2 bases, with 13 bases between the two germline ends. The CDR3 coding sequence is TGTGCCAGCAGCGCCCGGAAGAGCTTCACAGATACGCAGTATTTT. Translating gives CASSARKSFTDTQYF.

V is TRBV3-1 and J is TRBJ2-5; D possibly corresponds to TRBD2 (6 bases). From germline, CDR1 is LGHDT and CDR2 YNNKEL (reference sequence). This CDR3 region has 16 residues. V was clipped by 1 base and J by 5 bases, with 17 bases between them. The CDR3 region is CASSQGERAGGETQYF. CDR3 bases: TGTGCCAGCAGCCAAGGGGAGCGGGCCGGCGGCGAGACCCAGTACTTC.

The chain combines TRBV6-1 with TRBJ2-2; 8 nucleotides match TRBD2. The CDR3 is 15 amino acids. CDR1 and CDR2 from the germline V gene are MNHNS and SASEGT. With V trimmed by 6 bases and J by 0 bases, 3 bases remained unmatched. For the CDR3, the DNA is TGTGCCAGCAGCAAACTAGCGGCGAACACCGGGGAGCTGTTTTTT. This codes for CASSKLAANTGELFF.

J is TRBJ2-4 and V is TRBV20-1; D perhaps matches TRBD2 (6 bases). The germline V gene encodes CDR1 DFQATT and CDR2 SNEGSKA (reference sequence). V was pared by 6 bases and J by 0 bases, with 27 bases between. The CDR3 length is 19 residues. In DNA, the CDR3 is TGCAGTGCCCCCCCAACTAGCCTCCTTAGGATGATAGCCAAAAACATTCAGTACTTC. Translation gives CSAPPTSLLRMIAKNIQYF.

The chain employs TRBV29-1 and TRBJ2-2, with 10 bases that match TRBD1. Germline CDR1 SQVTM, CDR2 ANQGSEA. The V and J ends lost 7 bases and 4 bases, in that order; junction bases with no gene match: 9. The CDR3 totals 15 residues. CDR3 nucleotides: TGCAGCGCCGGCCGGGACAGGGGTAGCACCGGGGAGCTGTTTTTT. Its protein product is CSAGRDRGSTGELFF.

CDR3 protein: CASSSVPPIDTQYF. In DNA, the CDR3 is TGTGCCAGCAGTTCGGTCCCCCCAATTGATACGCAGTATTTT. V gene TRBV6-2 or TRBV6-3 combines with J gene TRBJ2-3; no reliable D call. Trimming stripped 4 bases from V and 6 bases from J, with 14 bases between. Germline V CDR1 and CDR2: MNHEY, SVGEGT. The CDR3 is 14 amino acids.

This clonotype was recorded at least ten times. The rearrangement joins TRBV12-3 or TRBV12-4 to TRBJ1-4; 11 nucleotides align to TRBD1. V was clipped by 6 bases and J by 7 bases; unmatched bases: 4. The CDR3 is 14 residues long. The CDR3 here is CASSPGTGGEKLFF. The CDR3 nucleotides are TGTGCCAGCAGCCCCGGGACAGGGGGTGAAAAACTGTTTTTT.

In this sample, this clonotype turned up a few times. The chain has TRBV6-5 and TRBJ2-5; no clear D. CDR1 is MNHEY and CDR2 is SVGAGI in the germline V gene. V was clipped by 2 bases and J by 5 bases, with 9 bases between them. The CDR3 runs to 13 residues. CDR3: CASSYPSTETQYF. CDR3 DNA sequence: TGTGCCAGCAGTTACCCTTCCACCGAGACCCAGTACTTC.

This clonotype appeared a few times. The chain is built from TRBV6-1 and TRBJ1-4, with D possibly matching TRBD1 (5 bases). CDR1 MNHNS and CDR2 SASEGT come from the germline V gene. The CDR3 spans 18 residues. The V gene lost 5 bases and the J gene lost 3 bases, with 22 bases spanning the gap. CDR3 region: CASSPAGEGRGSNEKLFF. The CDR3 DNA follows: TGTGCCAGCAGTCCAGCTGGTGAGGGGAGAGGGTCTAATGAAAAACTGTTTTTT.

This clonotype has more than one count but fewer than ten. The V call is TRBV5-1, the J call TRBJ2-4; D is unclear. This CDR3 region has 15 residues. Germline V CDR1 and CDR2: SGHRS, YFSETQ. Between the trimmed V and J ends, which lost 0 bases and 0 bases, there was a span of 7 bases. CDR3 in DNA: TGCGCCAGCAGCTTGGAGGGCGCAGCCAAAAACATTCAGTACTTC. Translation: CASSLEGAAKNIQYF.

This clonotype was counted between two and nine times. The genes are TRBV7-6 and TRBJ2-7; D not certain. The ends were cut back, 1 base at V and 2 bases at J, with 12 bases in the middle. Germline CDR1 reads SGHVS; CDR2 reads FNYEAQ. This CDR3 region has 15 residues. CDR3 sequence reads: CASSLGWATPYEQYF. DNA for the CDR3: TGTGCCAGCAGCTTAGGCTGGGCAACCCCCTACGAGCAGTACTTC.

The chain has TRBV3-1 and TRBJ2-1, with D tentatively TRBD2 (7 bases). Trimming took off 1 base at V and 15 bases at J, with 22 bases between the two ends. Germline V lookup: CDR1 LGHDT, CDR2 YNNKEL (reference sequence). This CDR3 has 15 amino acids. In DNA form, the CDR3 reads TGTGCCAGCAGCCAAGTAAGGGGGATGCCGGGACTATCGTTCTTC. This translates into CASSQVRGMPGLSFF.

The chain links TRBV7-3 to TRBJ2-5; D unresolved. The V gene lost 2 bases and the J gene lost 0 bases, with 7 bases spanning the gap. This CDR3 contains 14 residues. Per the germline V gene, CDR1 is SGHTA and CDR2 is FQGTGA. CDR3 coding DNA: TGTGCCAGCAGCTTAGGTGGGGACCAAGAGACCCAGTACTTC. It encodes CASSLGGDQETQYF.